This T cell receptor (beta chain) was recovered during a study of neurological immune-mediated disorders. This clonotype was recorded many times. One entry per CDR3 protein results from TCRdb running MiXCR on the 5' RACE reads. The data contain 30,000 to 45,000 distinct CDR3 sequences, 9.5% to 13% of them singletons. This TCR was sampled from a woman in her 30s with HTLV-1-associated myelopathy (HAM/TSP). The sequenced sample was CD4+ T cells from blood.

The CDR3 protein is CASSTTLAGGRNEQFF. The CDR3 DNA is TGTGCCAGCAGCACGACCCTAGCGGGGGGAAGAAATGAGCAGTTCTTC. The V and J genes are TRBV11-2 and TRBJ2-1; 11 bases agree with TRBD2. The V gene's germline CDR1 is SGHAT and CDR2 FQNNGV. The V gene end was trimmed by 5 bases and the J gene end by 7 bases; junction bases not matched to a gene: 10. This CDR3 region has 16 residues.